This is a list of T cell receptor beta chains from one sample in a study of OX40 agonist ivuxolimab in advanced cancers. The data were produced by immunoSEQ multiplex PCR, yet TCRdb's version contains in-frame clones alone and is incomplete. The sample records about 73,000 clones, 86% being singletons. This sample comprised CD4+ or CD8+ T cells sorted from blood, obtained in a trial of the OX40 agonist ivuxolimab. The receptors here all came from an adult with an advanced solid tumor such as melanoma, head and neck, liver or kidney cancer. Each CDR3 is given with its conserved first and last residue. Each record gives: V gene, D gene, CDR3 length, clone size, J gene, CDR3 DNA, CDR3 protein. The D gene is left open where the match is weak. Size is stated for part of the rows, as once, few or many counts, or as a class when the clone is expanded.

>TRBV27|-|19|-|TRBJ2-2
TGTGCCAGCAGTTTGCGGACGAGTAATATCGGAGATCGGCCCGGGGAGCTGTTTTTT
CASSLRTSNIGDRPGELFF
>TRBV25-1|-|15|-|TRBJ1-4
TGTGCCAGCAGGAAGGCCCTCGGGTCTAATGAAAAACTGTTTTTT
CASRKALGSNEKLFF
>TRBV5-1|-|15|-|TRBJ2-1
TGCGCCAGCAGCCCAGGACTAACCAATTACAATGAGCAGTTCTTC
CASSPGLTNYNEQFF
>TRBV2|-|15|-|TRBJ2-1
TGTGCCAGCAGTGTCAGCGGGCTACCTGACAATGAGCAGTTCTTC
CASSVSGLPDNEQFF
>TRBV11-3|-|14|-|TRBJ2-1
TGTGCCAGCAGCTTAAACGCGGTTTCCAATGAGCAGTTCTTC
CASSLNAVSNEQFF
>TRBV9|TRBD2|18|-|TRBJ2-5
TGTGCCAGCAGCGTAGTAGGGAGGAGCGGGGGGGTCCAAGAGACCCAGTACTTC
CASSVVGRSGGVQETQYF
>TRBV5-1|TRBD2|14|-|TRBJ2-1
TGCGCCAACAGCCACGGGACTACCGGGGATGAGCAGTTCTTC
CANSHGTTGDEQFF
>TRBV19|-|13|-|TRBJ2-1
TGTGCCAGTACCCCTAGGGGGGACAATGAGCAGTTCTTC
CASTPRGDNEQFF
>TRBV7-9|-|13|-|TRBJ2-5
TGTGCCAGCAGCTTAGCTCGCTGGGACAACCAGTACTTC
CASSLARWDNQYF
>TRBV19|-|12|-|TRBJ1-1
TGTGCCAGTAGTATAGGGGGAGGAGAAGCTTTCTTT
CASSIGGGEAFF
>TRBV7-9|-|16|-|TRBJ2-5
TGTGCCAGCAGCCCCGACGGGCCCGGCCTCCAAGAGACCCAGTACTTC
CASSPDGPGLQETQYF
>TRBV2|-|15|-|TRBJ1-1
TGTGCCAGCAGTGAAGTCCGCGTTCTTAACACTGAAGCTTTCTTT
CASSEVRVLNTEAFF
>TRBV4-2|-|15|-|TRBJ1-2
TGTGCCAGCAGCCAAGATCTTGCAGCTAACTATGGCTACACCTTC
CASSQDLAANYGYTF
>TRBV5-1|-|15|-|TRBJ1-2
TGCGCCAGCAGCTTAGGCCGCCTCGGGAGTATTGGCTACACCTTC
CASSLGRLGSIGYTF
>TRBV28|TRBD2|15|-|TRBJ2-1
TGTGCCAGCAGGGGTCAACTAGCGGGAAGTGATGAGCAGTTCTTC
CASRGQLAGSDEQFF
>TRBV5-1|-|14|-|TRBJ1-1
TGCGCCAGCAGGCCTAGTCCCTCGAACACTGAAGCTTTCTTT
CASRPSPSNTEAFF
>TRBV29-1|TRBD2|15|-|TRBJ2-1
TGCAGCGTGGCCCCGGGGGGGAGGAACTACAATGAGCAGTTCTTC
CSVAPGGRNYNEQFF
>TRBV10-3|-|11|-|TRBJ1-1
TGTGCCATCGGACAACGGGCTGAAGCTTTCTTT
CAIGQRAEAFF
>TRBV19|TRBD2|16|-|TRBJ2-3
TGTGCCAGTAGTAGGCTAGCGGGAGTCATAACAGATACGCAGTATTTT
CASSRLAGVITDTQYF
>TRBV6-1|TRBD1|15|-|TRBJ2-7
TGTGCCAGCAAAACAGGGGGAACCAGCTCCTACGAGCAGTACTTC
CASKTGGTSSYEQYF
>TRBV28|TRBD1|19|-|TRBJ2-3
TGTGCCAGCAGTCGCCTGTCCCGGGACAGGGATCGAGCGACAGATACGCAGTATTTT
CASSRLSRDRDRATDTQYF
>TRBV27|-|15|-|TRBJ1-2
TGTGCCAGCACCCCTAGGGCAGCCTTAACCTATGGCTACACCTTC
CASTPRAALTYGYTF
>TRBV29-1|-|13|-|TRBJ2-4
TGCAGCGTTGCCCGGGAGGCCAAAAACATTCAGTACTTC
CSVAREAKNIQYF
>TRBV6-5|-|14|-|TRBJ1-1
TGTGCCAGCAGTTACCGGGCGGGGATCACTGAAGCTTTCTTT
CASSYRAGITEAFF
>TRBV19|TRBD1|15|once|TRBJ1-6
TGTGCCAGTAGGCCGGGACAGGGGGCGAATTCACCCCTCCACTTT
CASRPGQGANSPLHF
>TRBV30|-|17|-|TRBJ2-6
TGTGCCTGGAGAGTCCTTGAGAAGGGGCGTGGGGCCAACGTCCTGACTTTC
CAWRVLEKGRGANVLTF
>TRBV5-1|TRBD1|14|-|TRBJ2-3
TGCGCCAGCAGCCCAGAGACAGGGCCAGATACGCAGTATTTT
CASSPETGPDTQYF
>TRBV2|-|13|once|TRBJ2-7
TGTGCCAGCAGTCCAAATACTCCCTACGAGCAGTACTTC
CASSPNTPYEQYF
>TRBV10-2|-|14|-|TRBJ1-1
TGCGCCAGCAGGACTGAGGTCTCAAACACTGAAGCTTTCTTT
CASRTEVSNTEAFF
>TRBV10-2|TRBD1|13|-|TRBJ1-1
TGCGCCAGCAAGGGGACAGGCTACACTGAAGCTTTCTTT
CASKGTGYTEAFF
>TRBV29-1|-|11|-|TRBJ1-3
TGCAGCGTAAGGGTGGGAAACACCATATATTTT
CSVRVGNTIYF
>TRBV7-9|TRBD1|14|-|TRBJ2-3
TGTGCCAGCAGCTTGGACAGGGGAACAGATACGCAGTATTTT
CASSLDRGTDTQYF
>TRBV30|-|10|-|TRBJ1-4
TGTGCCTGGCATCGAGAAAAACTGTTTTTT
CAWHREKLFF
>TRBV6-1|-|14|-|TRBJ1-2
TGTGCCAGCAGTGAAAGTGGGGACGACTATGGCTACACCTTC
CASSESGDDYGYTF
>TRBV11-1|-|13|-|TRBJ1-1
TGTGCCAGCAGTAGAGAGGTGTACAGGGAAGCTTTCTTT
CASSREVYREAFF
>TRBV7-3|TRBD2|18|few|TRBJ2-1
TGTGCCAGCAGCTTAATCCCGACTAGCGGGAGGGCCAGAGATGAGCAGTTCTTC
CASSLIPTSGRARDEQFF